The 19 T cell receptor beta chains below come from one sample, sequenced in a study of blood T cell repertoires in COVID-19. The repertoire was sequenced with immunoSEQ multiplex PCR; TCRdb's copy has only in-frame clones and lacks some. The sample has about 220,000 clones, 82% seen once; the top ten hold 3% to 4%. Sequenced sample: PBMCs or T cells enriched from blood (not recorded which). The receptor source for this set is a woman aged 60-75 years who had recovered from COVID-19.

The CDR3 region has the DNA TGTGCCAGCAGTTACGGGGGACAGGCAGAGACCCAGCCCCAGCATTTT. This encodes CASSYGGQAETQPQHF. The chain is built from TRBV6-6 and TRBJ1-5, with 8 bases aligning to TRBD1. After removal of 2 bases from V and 7 bases from J, the junction contained 10 bases not matched to a gene. There are 16 residues in the CDR3. The V gene's germline CDR1 is MNHNY and CDR2 SVGAGI (reference sequence).

The gene calls are TRBV6-2 or TRBV6-3 and TRBJ2-2; 10 positions match TRBD1. The CDR3 is 17 amino acids. Germline loops: CDR1 MNHEY, CDR2 SVGEGT. V gave up 4 bases and J gave up 5 bases; unmatched junction bases: 10. In DNA form, the CDR3 reads TGTGCCAGCAGTTCCTATCTCCGGGACAGGGGAACCGGGGAGCTGTTTTTT. Translated, it gives CASSSYLRDRGTGELFF.

This clone was counted ten times or more. V gene TRBV2 combines with J gene TRBJ1-6; D possibly corresponds to TRBD1 (6 bases). Deletions cut 0 bases from V and 6 bases from J, with 9 bases between. CDR3 size: 15 residues. Germline CDR1 is SNHLY and CDR2 is FYNNEI. The CDR3 here is CASSEAFRGNSPLHF. For the CDR3, the DNA is TGTGCCAGCAGTGAAGCATTCAGGGGTAATTCACCCCTCCACTTT.

The rearrangement links TRBV7-9 to TRBJ2-5, with TRBD2 matching over 10 bases. The germline V gene has CDR1 SEHNR and CDR2 FQNEAQ (reference sequence). V trimming: 1 base; J trimming: 4 bases; junction bases outside the gene matches: 6. The CDR3 contains 16 residues. CDR3 bases: TGTGCCAGCAGCTTAGAACTAGCGGGAATGGGAGAGACCCAGTACTTC. Translating gives CASSLELAGMGETQYF.

This clone was seen a single time. The chain employs TRBV12-5 and TRBJ1-2, with D possibly matching TRBD1 (6 bases). The CDR3 has 13 residues. The germline V and J ends were trimmed by 9 bases and 2 bases, with 13 bases remaining between them. The germline V gene has CDR1 LGHNT and CDR2 FRNRAP. The CDR3 nucleotides are TGTGCTAGCTCAAGGACAGAGAACTATGGCTACACCTTC. It specifies CASSRTENYGYTF.

CDR3 in amino acids: CASIPGQGGEKLFF. The DNA of the CDR3 is TGTGCCAGCATCCCGGGACAGGGTGGGGAAAAACTGTTTTTT. This sequence joins TRBV6-6 and TRBJ1-4; 9 positions match TRBD1. After removal of 7 bases from V and 8 bases from J, the junction contained 8 bases not matched to a gene. The CDR3 is 14 amino acids. The germline gives CDR1 MNHNY, CDR2 SVGAGI (reference sequence).

In this sample, this clone turned up once. V gene TRBV3-1 (or the pseudogene TRBV3-2) combines with J gene TRBJ2-1; 8 bases are shared with TRBD2. Germline V lookup: CDR1 LGHDT, CDR2 YNNKEL (reference sequence). V gave up 3 bases and J gave up 5 bases; unmatched junction bases: 6. This CDR3 spans 15 amino acids. CDR3 residues: CASSHTSGSDNEQFF. In nucleotides, the CDR3 is TGTGCCAGCAGCCATACTAGCGGAAGTGACAATGAGCAGTTCTTC.

This clone turned up a few times. V gene TRBV7-2 combines with J gene TRBJ2-4; 13 bases agree with TRBD2. With 5 bases clipped from V and 8 bases from J, the junction kept 9 bases outside the gene matches. The CDR3 runs 16 residues. Germline loops: CDR1 SGHTA, CDR2 FQGNSA. CDR3: CASSLRLAGGRDIQYF. In DNA, the CDR3 is TGTGCCAGCAGCCTAAGACTAGCGGGGGGTAGGGACATTCAGTACTTC.

This clone was picked up a small number of times. This chain uses TRBV15 with TRBJ1-6, with D maybe TRBD1 (5 bases). The CDR3 totals 16 residues. CDR1 and CDR2 (germline): LNHNV, YYDKDF (reference sequence). Trimming removed 0 bases at V and 5 bases at J, with 11 bases between. The CDR3 loop reads CATSRDPGQNNSPLHF. Here the CDR3 DNA reads TGTGCCACCAGCAGAGATCCCGGACAAAATAATTCACCCCTCCACTTT.

This chain joins TRBV5-1 and TRBJ2-5; 7 bases fit TRBD2. After removal of 6 bases from V and 2 bases from J, the junction contained 10 bases not matched to a gene. The germline gives CDR1 SGHRS, CDR2 YFSETQ. There are 15 residues in the CDR3. The CDR3 DNA follows: TGCGCCAGCACCCTAATGGGGGGGGTGCAAGAGACCCAGTACTTC. This translates into CASTLMGGVQETQYF. Combining the CDR3 with reference TRBV5-1 and TRBJ2-5 gives the whole variable domain KAGVTQTPRYLIKTRGQQVTLSCSPISGHRSVSWYQQTPGQGLQFLFEYFSETQRNKGNFPGRFSGRQFSNSRSEMNVSTLELGDSALYLCASTLMGGVQETQYFGPGTRLLVL.

The V call is TRBV10-3, the J call TRBJ2-5; perhaps TRBD1 as D (5 bases). V lost 0 bases and J lost 3, with 8 bases in between. The germline V gene encodes CDR1 ENHRY and CDR2 SYGVKD. The CDR3 runs to 14 residues. The CDR3 DNA reads TGTGCCATCAGTGAGTCTGGGGCAAAAGAGACCCAGTACTTC. Amino acids: CAISESGAKETQYF.

This clone was found a few times. V and J are TRBV6-5 and TRBJ1-2, with D unresolved. The V end was cut by 6 bases, the J end by 2 bases, with 10 bases between. This CDR3 has 13 amino acids. Per the germline V gene, CDR1 is MNHEY and CDR2 is SVGAGI. The CDR3 nucleotides are TGTGCCAGCAGACCGAGCACGAACTATGGCTACACCTTC. Encoded protein: CASRPSTNYGYTF.

Here the CDR3 reads CASREGPNTGELFF. The CDR3, as DNA: TGTGCCAGCAGGGAGGGGCCCAACACCGGGGAGCTGTTTTTT. J is TRBJ2-2 and V is TRBV6-5; D is possibly TRBD2 (6 bases). Germline values: CDR1 MNHEY, CDR2 SVGAGI. V gave up 6 bases and J gave up 2 bases, with 10 bases separating them. The CDR3 has 14 residues.

The rearrangement joins TRBV5-4 to TRBJ2-2; 8 bases line up with TRBD2. V dropped 3 bases and J dropped 8; count of bases not matched to a gene: 9. Germline CDR1 reads SGHNT; CDR2 reads YYREEE (reference sequence). CDR3 length: 15 residues. CDR3 in DNA: TGTGCCAGCAGCTCCAGGGGCGGGGGGTCTGGGGAGCTGTTTTTT. As protein: CASSSRGGGSGELFF. The whole variable domain, filled in from reference TRBV5-4 and TRBJ2-2, reads ETGVTQSPTHLIKTRGQQVTLRCSSQSGHNTVSWYQQALGQGPQFIFQYYREEENGRGNFPPRFSGLQFPNYSSELNVNALELDDSALYLCASSSRGGGSGELFFGEGSRLTVL.

The J gene is TRBJ1-1, the V gene TRBV27; 10 bases map to TRBD1. The J segment lost 2 bases and the V segment lost 5 bases, leaving 8 bases of the junction unmatched. CDR1 and CDR2 (germline): MNHEY, SMNVEV (reference sequence). This CDR3 is built from 16 residues. The CDR3 DNA reads TGTGCCAGCAGTACTCGACAGGGGGCTGGAAACACTGAAGCTTTCTTT. It encodes CASSTRQGAGNTEAFF.

This chain connects TRBV24-1 to TRBJ2-3; 7 nucleotides match TRBD2. V gave up 2 bases and J gave up 3 bases; unmatched junction bases: 10. The V gene's germline CDR1 is KGHDR and CDR2 SFDVKD. The CDR3 totals 17 residues. DNA for the CDR3: TGTGCCACCAGTGATTCGCTGGGAGGGGCCGGGACAGATACGCAGTATTTT. Translation: CATSDSLGGAGTDTQYF.

The chain couples TRBV5-1 to TRBJ1-2; TRBD1 matches at 10 bases. V was clipped by 4 bases and J by 3 bases; unmatched bases: 3. The CDR3 contains 14 residues. CDR1 SGHRS and CDR2 YFSETQ come from the germline V gene. CDR3 DNA: TGCGCCAGCAGCCCCGGGACAGGGGACTATGGCTACACCTTC. It codes for CASSPGTGDYGYTF.

The chain links TRBV11-2 to TRBJ2-7; D uncertain. Germline V gives CDR1 SGHAT, CDR2 FQNNGV. V was pared by 2 bases and J by 4 bases, with 6 bases between. The CDR3 has 12 residues. The CDR3 sequence is CASSLPQYEQYF. For the CDR3, the DNA is TGTGCCAGCAGCTTACCCCAGTACGAGCAGTACTTC. Complete variable domain (other parts from reference TRBV11-2 and TRBJ2-7): EAGVAQSPRYKIIEKRQSVAFWCNPISGHATLYWYQQILGQGPKLLIQFQNNGVVDDSQLPKDRFSAERLKGVDSTLKIQPAKLEDSAVYLCASSLPQYEQYFGPGTRLTVT.

This sequence joins TRBV5-1 and TRBJ1-2, with D perhaps TRBD1 (6 bases). Germline-derived CDR1 and CDR2 are SGHRS and YFSETQ. The V and J ends lost 1 base and 4 bases respectively, with 14 bases between them. The CDR3 extends over 15 amino acids. CDR3 protein: CASSLFGGASYGYTF. CDR3 bases: TGCGCCAGCAGCTTGTTTGGGGGCGCGAGCTATGGCTACACCTTC.